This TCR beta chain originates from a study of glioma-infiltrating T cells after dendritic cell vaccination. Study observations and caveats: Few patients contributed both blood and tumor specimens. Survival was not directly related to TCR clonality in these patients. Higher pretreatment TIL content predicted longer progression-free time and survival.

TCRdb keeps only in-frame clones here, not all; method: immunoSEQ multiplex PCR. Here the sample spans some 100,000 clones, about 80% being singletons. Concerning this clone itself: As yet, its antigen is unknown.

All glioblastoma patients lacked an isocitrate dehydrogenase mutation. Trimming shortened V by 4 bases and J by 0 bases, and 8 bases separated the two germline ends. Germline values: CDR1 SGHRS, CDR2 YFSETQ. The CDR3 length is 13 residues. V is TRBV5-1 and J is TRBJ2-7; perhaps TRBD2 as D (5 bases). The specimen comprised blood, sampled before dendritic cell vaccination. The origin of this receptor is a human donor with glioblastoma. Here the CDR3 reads CASSGGSSYEQYF. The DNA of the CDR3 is TGCGCCAGCAGCGGTGGGAGCTCCTACGAGCAGTACTTC.